These 22 T cell receptor beta chains were sequenced from one sample in a study of blood T cell repertoires in COVID-19. Produced via immunoSEQ multiplex PCR; TCRdb's table is partial and in-frame only. Of under 350,000 clones in the sample, approximately 89% were seen once. The material sequenced was PBMCs or T cells enriched from blood (not recorded which). The origin of the receptors is a woman in her sixties or seventies who had recovered from COVID-19.

The chain has TRBV27 and TRBJ1-2, with 10 bases matching TRBD1. CDR3 size: 15 residues. The trim removed 2 bases at V and 4 bases at J, leaving 4 bases unmatched. The germline V gene has CDR1 MNHEY and CDR2 SMNVEV (reference sequence). DNA for the CDR3: TGTGCCAGCAGTTTACGAGGGACAGGGGCCTATGGCTACACCTTC. Translating gives CASSLRGTGAYGYTF.

In DNA, the CDR3 is TGTGCCAGCAGCCAAGTCTGGGGACAGGGGGCTGAGCAGTACTTC. This codes for CASSQVWGQGAEQYF. The J gene is TRBJ2-7, the V gene TRBV14; 12 bases map to TRBD1. V was clipped by 1 base and J by 7 bases; unmatched bases: 5. Germline CDR1 is SGHDN and CDR2 is FVKESK. The CDR3 runs to 15 residues. The complete variable domain, with remaining parts taken from reference TRBV14 and TRBJ2-7, reads EAGVTQFPSHSVIEKGQTVTLRCDPISGHDNLYWYRRVMGKEIKFLLHFVKESKQDESGMPNNRFLAERTGGTYSTLKVQPAELEDSGVYFCASSQVWGQGAEQYFGPGTRLTVT.

This clone has only a few counts. The chain combines TRBV5-1 with TRBJ2-1, with 9 nucleotides matching TRBD1. The CDR3 has 17 amino acids. Germline trimming cut 7 bases from V and 3 bases from J; bases unmatched to any gene: 14. Per germline, CDR1 SGHRS and CDR2 YFSETQ. The CDR3 loop reads CASGSKTGTGFYNEQFF. The CDR3 nucleotides read TGCGCCAGCGGATCAAAAACCGGGACAGGGTTCTACAATGAGCAGTTCTTC.

This sequence joins TRBV5-8 and TRBJ1-1; TRBD1 aligns across 7 bases. CDR1 and CDR2 from the germline V gene are SGHTS and YDEGEE. CDR3 size: 15 residues. V shed 3 bases, J shed 0 bases, and the junction held 5 bases outside the gene matches. The CDR3 loop reads CASSSTGQLNTEAFF. The CDR3 DNA follows: TGTGCCAGCAGCTCTACGGGACAGTTGAACACTGAAGCTTTCTTT.

The chain is built from TRBV7-9 and TRBJ2-1, with 7 bases that match TRBD1. Unmatched junction bases numbered 7, after V lost 4 bases and J lost 13 bases. CDR3 size: 12 residues. The germline V gene has CDR1 SEHNR and CDR2 FQNEAQ (reference sequence). As DNA, the CDR3 is TGTGCCAGCAGCTCTCCGGGACAGTTCCAGTTCTTC. Translating it yields CASSSPGQFQFF.

V and J are TRBV27 and TRBJ2-7, with 15 bases that match TRBD2. This CDR3 is built from 19 residues. Trimming at V came to 6 bases and at J to 4 bases, leaving 16 bases not matched to a gene. In germline, CDR1 is MNHEY, CDR2 SMNVEV (reference sequence). The CDR3 reads CASSITGLAGGGAFYEQYF. CDR3 bases: TGTGCCAGCAGCATAACGGGACTAGCGGGAGGAGGGGCCTTTTACGAGCAGTACTTC.

V gene TRBV6-4 combines with J gene TRBJ1-3; TRBD1 matches 10 bases. With V trimmed by 6 bases and J by 2 bases, 4 bases remained unmatched. Germline V gene sequence: CDR1 MRHNA, CDR2 SNTAGT. There are 15 residues in the CDR3. The CDR3 nucleotides read TGTGCCAGCAGCCCCGGGACAGGGGCTGGAAACACCATATATTTT. Translating it yields CASSPGTGAGNTIYF.

This clone has a handful of counts. This chain uses TRBV21-1 with TRBJ1-5; TRBD1 is taken as the D call from the table, unchecked against the DNA. TRBV21-1 represents a pseudogene. CDR3 length equals 15 residues. The CDR3 loop is CAIVDRGGSNQPQHF. The DNA for the CDR3 is TGTGCCATAGTCGACAGGGGCGGGAGCAATCAGCCCCAGCATTTT.

The genes are TRBV19 and TRBJ1-2; D is ambiguous. Germline lookup yields CDR1 LNHDA and CDR2 SQIVND (reference sequence). Deletions cut 3 bases from V and 4 bases from J, with 15 bases between. The CDR3 loop spans 15 amino acids. CDR3 coding DNA: TGTGCCAGTAGTATCCAGTTTGGGTCAGGCTATGGCTACACCTTC. Translated: CASSIQFGSGYGYTF.

The genes are TRBV2 and TRBJ2-1; D may be TRBD2 (5 bases). The CDR3 length is 17 residues. The ends were cut back, 0 bases at V and 0 bases at J, with 12 bases in the middle. The V gene's germline CDR1 is SNHLY and CDR2 FYNNEI. CDR3 residues: CASSEARLGSSYNEQFF. In nucleotides, the CDR3 is TGTGCCAGCAGTGAAGCGCGATTGGGGAGCTCCTACAATGAGCAGTTCTTC. Drawing the rest from reference TRBV2 and TRBJ2-1, the complete variable domain is EPEVTQTPSHQVTQMGQEVILRCVPISNHLYFYWYRQILGQKVEFLVSFYNNEISEKSEIFDDQFSVERPDGSNFTLKIRSTKLEDSAMYFCASSEARLGSSYNEQFFGPGTRLTVL.

In its sample, this clone was seen a few times. The V gene is TRBV2, the J gene TRBJ2-5, with 10 bases fitting TRBD2. This CDR3 is built from 15 residues. After removal of 1 base from V and 5 bases from J, the junction contained 4 bases not matched to a gene. Germline assignment: CDR1 SNHLY and CDR2 FYNNEI. CDR3 sequence: CASSEERGGRETQYF. The CDR3 DNA follows: TGTGCCAGCAGTGAAGAGCGGGGGGGCCGGGAGACCCAGTACTTC.

V and J are TRBV29-1 and TRBJ2-7, with a possible D match to TRBD2 (6 bases). Germline CDR1 reads SQVTM; CDR2 reads ANQGSEA. The CDR3 has 14 residues. V was pared by 6 bases and J by 6 bases, with 21 bases between. The CDR3 DNA reads TGCAGCGTGGCGGCATTTAGAGGAGGGGCCGAGCAGTACTTC. It is translated as CSVAAFRGGAEQYF.

The gene calls are TRBV18 and TRBJ2-5; TRBD2 aligns across 8 bases. From germline, CDR1 is KGHSH and CDR2 LQKENI. The ends lost 3 bases at V and 3 bases at J; junction bases unmatched: 12. CDR3 length equals 17 residues. CDR3 sequence: CASSPGKRSGGEETQYF. For the CDR3, the DNA is TGTGCCAGCTCACCCGGGAAACGGAGCGGGGGAGAAGAGACCCAGTACTTC. The full variable domain, rest sourced from reference TRBV18 and TRBJ2-5, is NAGVMQNPRHLVRRRGQEARLRCSPMKGHSHVYWYRQLPEEGLKFMVYLQKENIIDESGMPKERFSAEFPKEGPSILRIQQVVRGDSAAYFCASSPGKRSGGEETQYFGPGTRLLVL.

This chain links TRBV25-1 with TRBJ2-3, with D maybe TRBD1 (7 bases). CDR1 is MGHDK, CDR2 SYGVNS, per germline. V lost 4 bases to trimming and J lost 6 bases, with 14 bases between them. The length of the CDR3 is 14 residues. The CDR3 reads CASSAPEGADTQYF. CDR3 coding DNA: TGTGCCAGCAGTGCCCCGGAGGGGGCGGATACGCAGTATTTT.

V is TRBV9 and J is TRBJ1-2; TRBD1 matches 7 bases. Germline CDR1 reads SGDLS; CDR2 reads YYNGEE. V lost 2 bases and J lost 7; bases outside the gene matches: 14. CDR3 length: 16 amino acids. CDR3 amino acids: CASSVQRQGTGRGYTF. DNA for the CDR3: TGTGCCAGCAGCGTCCAAAGACAGGGTACGGGTCGTGGCTACACCTTC.

The rearrangement joins TRBV27 to TRBJ1-1; no clear D. V was clipped by 5 bases and J by 1 base, with 14 bases between them. This CDR3 has 15 amino acids. The germline V gene has CDR1 MNHEY and CDR2 SMNVEV (reference sequence). The CDR3 DNA reads TGTGCCAGCAGTCGTCCGTTCGCGGGGAACACTGAAGCTTTCTTT. It encodes CASSRPFAGNTEAFF.

The chain employs TRBV3-1 (or the pseudogene TRBV3-2) and TRBJ2-3, with D uncertain. CDR1 is LGHDT, CDR2 YNNKEL, per germline (reference sequence). The CDR3 totals 14 residues. With 4 bases removed from V and 0 bases from J, the gap between germline ends came to 8 bases. The CDR3 DNA sequence: TGTGCCAGCAGCCCACCCCTAAGCACAGATACGCAGTATTTT. Protein: CASSPPLSTDTQYF.

This clone was recorded once. The J gene is TRBJ2-1, the V gene TRBV19; 8 bases fit TRBD2. Germline V gene data show CDR1 as LNHDA and CDR2 as SQIVND (reference sequence). With V trimmed by 7 bases and J by 6 bases, 5 bases remained unmatched. The CDR3 has 13 amino acids. The CDR3 DNA reads as TGTGCCAGTACCCCGGGGGGGACCAATGAGCAGTTCTTC. Its translation is CASTPGGTNEQFF.

This chain joins TRBV2 and TRBJ2-5, with 11 positions matching TRBD2. The CDR3 totals 14 residues. Germline CDR1 reads SNHLY; CDR2 reads FYNNEI. V was clipped by 8 bases and J by 5 bases; unmatched bases: 7. The DNA of the CDR3 is TGTGCCAGCCAAACTAGCGGGGGTCTGGAGACCCAGTACTTC. Its translation is CASQTSGGLETQYF.

The chain links TRBV28 to TRBJ1-1, with 9 bases lining up with TRBD1. Germline CDR1 is MDHEN and CDR2 is SYDVKM. CDR3 length equals 15 residues. V gave up 7 bases and J gave up 7 bases; unmatched junction bases: 13. DNA for the CDR3: TGTGCCAGCACCACTTCGTCAACAGGGGGCGGTGAAGCTTTCTTT. Protein: CASTTSSTGGGEAFF.

V is TRBV12-3 or TRBV12-4 and J is TRBJ1-2; D unclear. This CDR3 spans 13 amino acids. Deletions cut 4 bases from V and 7 bases from J, with 13 bases between. The CDR3 region has the DNA TGTGCCAGCAGTTCCGACCCGGGAGGTGGCTACACCTTC. Its translation: CASSSDPGGGYTF.

CDR3 sequence reads: CGGQGETEAFF. The CDR3 coding sequence is TGCGGGGGACAGGGAGAGACTGAAGCTTTCTTT. This chain uses TRBV29-1 with TRBJ1-1; 9 bases align to TRBD1. From germline, CDR1 is SQVTM and CDR2 ANQGSEA. The CDR3 runs 11 residues.